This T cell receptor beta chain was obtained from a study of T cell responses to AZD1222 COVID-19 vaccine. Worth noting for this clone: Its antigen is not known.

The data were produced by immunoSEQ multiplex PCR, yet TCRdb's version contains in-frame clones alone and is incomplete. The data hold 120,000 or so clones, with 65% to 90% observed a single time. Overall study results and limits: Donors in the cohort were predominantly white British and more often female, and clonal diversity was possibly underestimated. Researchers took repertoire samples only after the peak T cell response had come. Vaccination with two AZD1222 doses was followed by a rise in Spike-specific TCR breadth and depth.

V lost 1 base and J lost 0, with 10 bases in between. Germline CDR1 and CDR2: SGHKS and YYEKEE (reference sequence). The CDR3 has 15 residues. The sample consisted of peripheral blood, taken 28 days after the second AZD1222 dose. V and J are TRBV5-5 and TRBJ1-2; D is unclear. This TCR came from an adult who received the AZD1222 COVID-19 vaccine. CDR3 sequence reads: CASSLWREANYGYTF. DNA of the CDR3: TGTGCCAGCAGCTTGTGGAGGGAAGCTAACTATGGCTACACCTTC.